The 3 T cell receptor beta chains below were found in one sample sequenced in a study of cytomegalovirus exposure and HLA in healthy donors. Vbeta (60) and Jbeta (13) primers were used in the PCR. The repertoire was sequenced with immunoSEQ multiplex PCR; TCRdb's copy has only in-frame clones and lacks some. The sample yields around 87,000 clones, over 70% seen once. Sequenced material: PBMCs. The receptors were sampled from a girl aged 2-9 years in good health and CMV-seropositive.

The chain joins TRBV9 to TRBJ2-7; possible D gene TRBD2, 6 bases. CDR3 length: 14 amino acids. The V end lost 1 base, the J end lost 2 bases, and 10 bases lay between the germline ends. Germline CDR1 is SGDLS and CDR2 is YYNGEE. DNA of the CDR3: TGTGCCAGCAGCGTAACCGGGGGACCCTACGAGCAGTACTTC. Its translation: CASSVTGGPYEQYF.

This sequence joins TRBV5-6 and TRBJ2-1, with 10 bases fitting TRBD1. The CDR3 consists of 15 residues. Germline CDR1 SGHDT, CDR2 YYEEEE. V lost 2 bases to trimming and J lost 3 bases; unmatched junction nucleotides: 2. Here the CDR3 reads CASSLDRGLYNEQFF. In DNA form, the CDR3 reads TGTGCCAGCAGCTTAGACAGGGGGCTCTACAATGAGCAGTTCTTC. The complete variable domain, with remaining parts taken from reference TRBV5-6 and TRBJ2-1, reads DAGVTQSPTHLIKTRGQQVTLRCSPKSGHDTVSWYQQALGQGPQFIFQYYEEEERQRGNFPDRFSGHQFPNYSSELNVNALLLGDSALYLCASSLDRGLYNEQFFGPGTRLTVL.

This clone was seen only once. The chain employs TRBV9 and TRBJ1-2; 9 bases line up with TRBD1. V lost 0 bases, J lost 7 bases, and 10 bases stayed unmatched. Germline CDR1 reads SGDLS; CDR2 reads YYNGEE. The CDR3 is 16 residues long. As DNA, the CDR3 is TGTGCCAGCAGCGTAGATCCGGGACAGGGAATCAGTGGCTACACCTTC. Translating it yields CASSVDPGQGISGYTF.